The 30 T cell receptor beta chains presented below share a single source sample, sequenced in a study of technical replicates of blood from a handful of donors (dated 2017 in TCRdb). The method behind the library was the immunoSEQ multiplex PCR assay. As stored in TCRdb, this immuneACCESS dataset retains in-frame rearrangements with V and J assigned. A fraction of the clones does not appear; measured against another copy, unresolved V genes explain less than half of the discrepancy, and the remainder lacks a known reason. The sample table lists about 60,000 clones, about 86% of them with a count of one. The ten largest account for roughly 5.3% of the sample. Material: PBMCs. The source is a human donor in good health. Some clones in this sample may be carry-over from other donors' samples.

The CDR3 coding sequence is TGTGCCAGCAGTGAAAGGTCAGGGGGTACCTATGGCTACACCTTC. Protein: CASSERSGGTYGYTF. The chain has TRBV2 and TRBJ1-2, with 7 bases fitting TRBD1. Germline CDR1 reads SNHLY; CDR2 reads FYNNEI. The V and J ends lost 2 bases and 4 bases, in that order; junction bases with no gene match: 7. CDR3 length: 15 amino acids. The full variable domain, with the rest looked up from reference TRBV2 and TRBJ1-2, is EPEVTQTPSHQVTQMGQEVILRCVPISNHLYFYWYRQILGQKVEFLVSFYNNEISEKSEIFDDQFSVERPDGSNFTLKIRSTKLEDSAMYFCASSERSGGTYGYTFGSGTRLTVV.

The rearrangement joins TRBV5-6 to TRBJ2-1, with 9 bases that match TRBD1. This CDR3 spans 13 amino acids. Germline values: CDR1 SGHDT, CDR2 YYEEEE. With 4 bases clipped from V and 12 bases from J, the junction kept 8 bases outside the gene matches. The CDR3 DNA reads as TGTGCCAGCAGCCGAATTACGACAGGGGGGCAGTTCTTC. Encoded protein: CASSRITTGGQFF. The full variable domain, its missing parts supplied by reference TRBV5-6 and TRBJ2-1, is DAGVTQSPTHLIKTRGQQVTLRCSPKSGHDTVSWYQQALGQGPQFIFQYYEEEERQRGNFPDRFSGHQFPNYSSELNVNALLLGDSALYLCASSRITTGGQFFGPGTRLTVL.

The chain is built from TRBV4-2 and TRBJ2-2, with D tentatively TRBD2 (6 bases). CDR1 is LGHNA, CDR2 YNFKEQ, per germline. CDR3 length: 16 residues. Between the trimmed V and J ends, which lost 0 bases and 5 bases, there was a span of 13 bases. This CDR3 is CASSQEGVGGTGELFF. The CDR3 region has the DNA TGTGCCAGCAGCCAAGAGGGTGTCGGAGGGACCGGGGAGCTGTTTTTT.

The chain combines TRBV5-4 with TRBJ2-6, with 10 bases that match TRBD2. The CDR3 consists of 17 residues. Germline CDR1 reads SGHNT; CDR2 reads YYREEE (reference sequence). Trimming cost V 1 base and J 4 bases; bases outside gene matches: 5. The DNA for the CDR3 is TGTGCCAGCAGCTTGAGTCTAGCGGGAGCCGGGGCCAACGTCCTGACTTTC. Its protein product is CASSLSLAGAGANVLTF. Supplemented by reference TRBV5-4 and TRBJ2-6, the full variable domain reads ETGVTQSPTHLIKTRGQQVTLRCSSQSGHNTVSWYQQALGQGPQFIFQYYREEENGRGNFPPRFSGLQFPNYSSELNVNALELDDSALYLCASSLSLAGAGANVLTFGAGSRLTVL.

The chain recombines TRBV2 with TRBJ1-1, with D tentatively TRBD1 (5 bases). The V end was cut by 9 bases, the J end by 0 bases, with 17 bases between. This CDR3 region has 15 residues. Germline CDR1 reads SNHLY; CDR2 reads FYNNEI. CDR3 protein: CARPGGSAMNTEAFF. In DNA form, the CDR3 reads TGTGCCAGGCCTGGGGGGTCCGCTATGAACACTGAAGCTTTCTTT.

The rearrangement links TRBV2 to TRBJ1-3; D is undetermined. The CDR3 is 13 residues long. Trimming took 4 bases from V and 9 from J, leaving 13 bases between them. Germline V gene data show CDR1 as SNHLY and CDR2 as FYNNEI. The CDR3 DNA is TGTGCCAGCAGTGCCACCCGTGGAGCCACCATATATTTT. The encoded protein is CASSATRGATIYF. Full variable domain (missing parts from reference TRBV2 and TRBJ1-3): EPEVTQTPSHQVTQMGQEVILRCVPISNHLYFYWYRQILGQKVEFLVSFYNNEISEKSEIFDDQFSVERPDGSNFTLKIRSTKLEDSAMYFCASSATRGATIYFGEGSWLTVV.

A single count supports this clone. The genes are TRBV4-3 and TRBJ1-2; weak D call: TRBD1 (6 bases). The CDR3 sequence is 16 residues long. V gave up 0 bases and J gave up 1 base, with 12 bases separating them. Germline CDR1 LGHNA, CDR2 YSLEER. CDR3 sequence: CASSQDRGQRNYGYTF. CDR3 nucleotides: TGCGCCAGCAGCCAAGATAGAGGACAGCGTAACTATGGCTACACCTTC.

The chain joins TRBV29-1 to TRBJ2-7; D remains ambiguous. With 4 bases removed from V and 3 bases from J, the gap between germline ends came to 7 bases. The CDR3 runs to 11 residues. The germline gives CDR1 SQVTM, CDR2 ANQGSEA. CDR3 loop: CSVGHSYEQYF. The CDR3 DNA is TGCAGCGTTGGCCACAGCTACGAGCAGTACTTC.

The V gene is TRBV15, the J gene TRBJ1-1; weak D call: TRBD1 (5 bases). CDR3 size: 14 residues. CDR1 and CDR2 from the germline V gene are LNHNV and YYDKDF (reference sequence). V was trimmed by 0 bases and J by 4 bases, leaving 9 bases between them. CDR3 bases: TGTGCCACCAGCAGAGATCGGCAGGGCACTGAAGCTTTCTTT. Protein product: CATSRDRQGTEAFF.

DNA for the CDR3: TGTGCCAGCAGTGCACCGGGACTAGCGGGGGGGCCTGGGACGCAGTATTTT. It yields the protein CASSAPGLAGGPGTQYF. The rearrangement joins TRBV2 to TRBJ2-3, with 16 bases fitting TRBD2. The J segment lost 9 bases and the V segment lost 4 bases, leaving 10 bases of the junction unmatched. CDR1 is SNHLY and CDR2 is FYNNEI in the germline V gene. There are 17 residues in the CDR3.

The rearrangement uses TRBV18 and TRBJ2-1; 10 bases map to TRBD2. This CDR3 region has 14 residues. The germline V gene encodes CDR1 KGHSH and CDR2 LQKENI. V was clipped by 1 base and J by 10 bases; unmatched bases: 4. The DNA of the CDR3 is TGTGCCAGCTCACCACGGACTAGCGGTACAGAGCAGTTCTTC. Amino acids: CASSPRTSGTEQFF.

This sequence joins TRBV10-3 and TRBJ1-1, with D possibly being TRBD1 (5 bases). V was pared by 9 bases and J by 4 bases, with 9 bases between. This CDR3 region has 11 residues. The germline gives CDR1 ENHRY, CDR2 SYGVKD. The CDR3 DNA follows: TGTGCCATTGTTAGGGGCACTGAAGCTTTCTTT. As protein: CAIVRGTEAFF.

The gene calls are TRBV10-3 and TRBJ2-7; the match to TRBD2 covers 7 bases. This CDR3 is 17 amino acids long. CDR1 and CDR2 (germline): ENHRY, SYGVKD. J gave up 5 bases and V 10 bases, and 23 bases lay outside the gene matches. Here the CDR3 reads CATDSGPPQAGSHEQYF. The CDR3 coding sequence is TGTGCCACCGACTCGGGCCCACCCCAAGCGGGATCCCACGAGCAGTACTTC.

This clone was recorded once. This chain links TRBV4-3 with TRBJ1-3; TRBD1 agrees at 11 bases. Per germline, CDR1 LGHNA and CDR2 YSLEER. Trimming at V came to 1 base and at J to 4 bases, leaving 0 bases not matched to a gene. The length of the CDR3 is 15 residues. The DNA of the CDR3 is TGCGCCAGCAGCCAAGGGGACAGGGGGGGAAACACCATATATTTT. It codes for CASSQGDRGGNTIYF.

This chain joins TRBV5-1 and TRBJ1-1; possible D gene TRBD1, 5 bases. The CDR3 sequence is 13 residues long. Germline V CDR1 and CDR2: SGHRS, YFSETQ. Trimming stripped 1 base from V and 4 bases from J, with 8 bases between. Here the CDR3 reads CASSLNGGTEAFF. The DNA of the CDR3 is TGCGCCAGCAGCTTGAACGGGGGCACTGAAGCTTTCTTT.

This clone was recorded only once. The chain employs TRBV7-3 and TRBJ1-3, with 8 bases identical to TRBD1. Germline CDR1 and CDR2: SGHTA and FQGTGA. Trimming took 5 bases from V and 2 from J; bases not matched to a gene: 5. The CDR3 is 15 residues long. Written as DNA, the CDR3 is TGTGCCAGCAGCCGAGACAGGGGTGCTGGAAACACCATATATTTT. Protein sequence: CASSRDRGAGNTIYF.

The CDR3 DNA sequence: TGTGCCAGCTCCCGGGGGTTAAGCTCTGGAAACACCATATATTTT. This encodes CASSRGLSSGNTIYF. The chain has TRBV6-5 and TRBJ1-3; D may be TRBD1 (5 bases). V dropped 8 bases and J dropped 0 bases, with 14 bases sitting between them. The CDR3 length is 15 residues. The germline V gene encodes CDR1 MNHEY and CDR2 SVGAGI.

The rearrangement uses TRBV6-4 and TRBJ2-1; 7 bases are a match to TRBD2. The germline V gene has CDR1 MRHNA and CDR2 SNTAGT. The CDR3 has 16 amino acids. V trimming: 10 bases; J trimming: 5 bases; junction bases outside the gene matches: 17. The CDR3, as DNA: TGTGCCACCTCGCGACATGTGGGGGGGAACAACAATGAGCAGTTCTTC. Residues: CATSRHVGGNNNEQFF.

The chain has TRBV19 and TRBJ2-7, with 11 positions matching TRBD2. The junction had 3 bases not matched to a gene; V was cut back by 3 bases and J by 5 bases. Germline V lookup: CDR1 LNHDA, CDR2 SQIVND (reference sequence). The CDR3 has 14 amino acids. The CDR3 protein is CASSILAGGHEQYF. The CDR3 nucleotides are TGTGCCAGTAGTATTTTAGCGGGGGGGCACGAGCAGTACTTC.

The V gene is TRBV29-1, the J gene TRBJ2-1; perhaps TRBD2 as D (6 bases). The CDR3 length is 12 residues. Trimming took 6 bases from V and 10 from J, leaving 16 bases between them. Germline-derived CDR1 and CDR2 are SQVTM and ANQGSEA. The CDR3 nucleotides are TGCAGCGTGCGGACTACCCCCGGCGAGCAGTTCTTC. Translation gives CSVRTTPGEQFF.

This chain joins TRBV5-6 and TRBJ2-6; D is ambiguous. The CDR3 sequence is 17 residues long. V lost 2 bases and J 0 bases, leaving 12 bases between the germline ends. Germline CDR1 SGHDT, CDR2 YYEEEE. The CDR3 DNA sequence: TGTGCCAGCAGCTTCGGTTTTTACCCCTCTGGGGCCAACGTCCTGACTTTC. Protein product: CASSFGFYPSGANVLTF.

V and J are TRBV7-2 and TRBJ1-5; the match to TRBD1 covers 7 bases. The CDR3 is made up of 14 amino acids. The germline gives CDR1 SGHTA, CDR2 FQGNSA. V gave up 3 bases and J gave up 4 bases; unmatched junction bases: 3. The CDR3 is CASSLGQLNQPQHF. In DNA, the CDR3 is TGTGCCAGCAGCTTGGGACAGTTAAATCAGCCCCAGCATTTT.

The chain combines TRBV6-5 with TRBJ2-7; perhaps TRBD1 as D (6 bases). The germline CDR1 and CDR2 sequences are MNHEY and SVGAGI. CDR3 length: 14 amino acids. V was pared by 7 bases and J by 6 bases, with 19 bases between. CDR3 loop: CASNYRAWFGEQYF. DNA for the CDR3: TGTGCCAGCAACTACAGGGCTTGGTTCGGCGAGCAGTACTTC.

The chain links TRBV6-1 to TRBJ2-1; 10 bases match TRBD2. The CDR3 has 15 residues. Germline CDR1 MNHNS, CDR2 SASEGT. After removal of 0 bases from V and 7 bases from J, the junction contained 3 bases not matched to a gene. CDR3 coding DNA: TGTGCCAGCAGTGAAGCTAGCGGGGGGAATAATGAGCAGTTCTTC. It yields the protein CASSEASGGNNEQFF.

The genes are TRBV2 and TRBJ2-1; D perhaps matches TRBD2 (6 bases). This CDR3 contains 13 residues. V gave up 7 bases and J gave up 8 bases, with 15 bases separating them. Germline V gene sequence: CDR1 SNHLY, CDR2 FYNNEI. CDR3 coding DNA: TGTGCCAGCACCCAACCGGGAGCGGATGAGCAGTTCTTC. It specifies CASTQPGADEQFF.

The chain combines TRBV7-2 with TRBJ2-7; D call uncertain. The V end lost 5 bases, the J end lost 2 bases, and 10 bases lay between the germline ends. The CDR3 consists of 13 residues. In germline, CDR1 is SGHTA, CDR2 FQGNSA. CDR3 nucleotides: TGTGCCAGCAGCCTGAACACAGCCTACGAGCAGTACTTC. This translates into CASSLNTAYEQYF.

The CDR3 DNA is TGCGCCAGCAGCCCAGGACAGGGGACGGGGAAGACCCAGTACTTC. This encodes CASSPGQGTGKTQYF. The rearrangement uses TRBV5-1 and TRBJ2-5; 9 bases agree with TRBD1. This CDR3 region has 15 residues. The germline CDR1 and CDR2 sequences are SGHRS and YFSETQ. Trimming took 4 bases from V and 6 from J; bases not matched to a gene: 10.

This sequence joins TRBV15 and TRBJ2-7; possibly TRBD1 for D (6 bases). The CDR3 contains 17 residues. V lost 0 bases and J 2 bases, leaving 17 bases between the germline ends. Germline CDR1 and CDR2: LNHNV and YYDKDF (reference sequence). The CDR3 nucleotides read TGTGCCACCAGCAGAGATCATGGGCAGGGGTCAACCTACGAGCAGTACTTC. This translates into CATSRDHGQGSTYEQYF.

This chain joins TRBV11-2 and TRBJ1-6; a possible D gene is TRBD1 (5 bases). The CDR3 consists of 16 residues. Per germline, CDR1 SGHAT and CDR2 FQNNGV. Deletions cut 1 base from V and 8 bases from J, with 15 bases between. CDR3 nucleotides: TGTGCCAGCAGCTTAGGAGGTTCAGGGATTTATTCACCCCTCCACTTT. It translates to CASSLGGSGIYSPLHF.

Notes on this clone: Other DNA sequences in the same sample also yield this CDR3. This chain connects TRBV6-5 to TRBJ1-1; weak D call: TRBD1 (5 bases). The CDR3 has 15 residues. Trimming removed 0 bases from V and 1 base from J, with 9 bases in between. Germline loops: CDR1 MNHEY, CDR2 SVGAGI. The CDR3, as DNA: TGTGCCAGCAGTTACTCGGGGCAGGGGAACACTGAAGCTTTCTTT. Translation: CASSYSGQGNTEAFF.